This T cell receptor (beta chain) was retrieved from a study of blood T cell repertoires in COVID-19. As for the study in general: The United States, Italy and Spain provided the acute and convalescent COVID-19 samples. Sample material is recorded as cDNA or gDNA derived from T cells, B-cell-depleted T cells, or PBMCs.

Per the authors' pipeline: Nucleated cell counts were estimated from reference gene primer amplification. Profiled with immunoSEQ multiplex PCR; TCRdb holds only in-frame clones, not every one. The V and J calls and clone size come from that table; D and trimming were worked out from the DNA. The sample shows approximately 99,000 clones, approximately 80% of them seen only once. Trimming shortened V by 4 bases and J by 4 bases, and 14 bases separated the two germline ends. Per germline, CDR1 KGHSH and CDR2 LQKENI. The CDR3 extends over 15 amino acids. The TCR originated in a woman in her 70s with acute or convalescent COVID-19. The chain has TRBV18 and TRBJ2-1, with D tentatively TRBD1 (6 bases). Sequences were obtained from peripheral blood. The CDR3 DNA follows: TGTGCCAGCTCACTGGGACAACAAAAGTACAATGAGCAGTTCTTC. It codes for CASSLGQQKYNEQFF.